These T cell receptor beta chains were read from a single sample in a study of cytotoxic CD8 clonotypes in ibrutinib-treated CLL. This table comes from immunoSEQ multiplex PCR, and its TCRdb copy is limited to in-frame clones, with some not included. The sample includes more than 85,000 clones, about 74% seen only once; the top ten take approximately 23%. The sample was PBMCs, taken after 24 months of ibrutinib treatment. The origin of the receptors is a human donor with chronic lymphocytic leukemia. CDR3s include the opening cysteine and the closing phenylalanine or tryptophan. Fields, in order: D gene, V gene, clone size, J gene, CDR3 protein, CDR3 DNA. A D gene is named only where the DNA matches it firmly. Not all rows give a size; the values are once, few, many and, for expanded clones, a class.

-	TRBV27	-	TRBJ1-1	CASIKGGNTEAFF	TGTGCCAGCATCAAGGGGGGGAACACTGAAGCTTTCTTT
TRBD1	TRBV4-1	-	TRBJ1-2	CASSQDADRGAGYTF	TGCGCCAGCAGCCAAGATGCGGACAGGGGGGCGGGCTACACCTTC
TRBD2	TRBV7-9	few	TRBJ2-7	CASSSLGLAGGSVYEQYF	TGTGCCAGCAGCTCTCTTGGACTAGCGGGGGGATCTGTCTACGAGCAGTACTTC
-	TRBV11-2	-	TRBJ1-1	CASSLVDSANTEAFF	TGTGCCAGCAGCTTAGTTGACAGCGCGAACACTGAAGCTTTCTTT
TRBD1	TRBV28	-	TRBJ2-1	CASSYQQGSEQFF	TGTGCCAGCAGTTATCAACAGGGGAGTGAGCAGTTCTTC
-	TRBV4-1	-	TRBJ2-7	CASSQVGGTHRYF	TGCGCCAGCAGCCAAGTAGGAGGAACCCATCGGTACTTC
-	TRBV19	-	TRBJ2-1	CASSDTATYNEQFF	TGTGCCAGTAGTGATACAGCCACCTACAATGAGCAGTTCTTC
-	TRBV28	-	TRBJ1-1	CASIPPGGPEAFF	TGTGCCAGCATCCCCCCCGGCGGGCCTGAAGCTTTCTTT
-	TRBV6-6	-	TRBJ2-3	CASSYFATDTQYF	TGTGCCAGCAGTTACTTTGCCACAGATACGCAGTATTTT
-	TRBV6-1	-	TRBJ2-7	CASSTWAYEQYF	TGTGCCAGCAGTACATGGGCCTACGAGCAGTACTTC
-	TRBV2	-	TRBJ2-3	CASSSRDTRTDTQYF	TGTGCCAGCAGCTCCCGGGACACCCGCACAGATACGCAGTATTTT
-	TRBV4-1	-	TRBJ2-7	CASSSQDSEQYF	TGCGCCAGCAGCTCCCAGGATAGCGAGCAGTACTTC
-	TRBV30	-	TRBJ2-5	CAWSGEETQYF	TGTGCCTGGAGTGGTGAAGAGACCCAGTACTTC
-	TRBV28	-	TRBJ1-1	CASSFYDVAFF	TGTGCCAGCAGTTTCTATGACGTGGCTTTCTTT
-	TRBV18	-	TRBJ2-5	CASSGPDQPQYF	TGTGCCAGCTCAGGACCGGACCAACCGCAGTACTTC
TRBD1	TRBV9	-	TRBJ1-2	CASSAPKDRGISYGYTF	TGTGCCAGCAGCGCCCCCAAGGACAGGGGCATCAGCTATGGCTACACCTTC
-	TRBV6-1	-	TRBJ1-6	CASGGRRVDNSPLHF	TGTGCCAGCGGGGGTAGACGGGTCGATAATTCACCCCTCCACTTT
-	TRBV7-2	-	TRBJ1-2	CASSLVGTGLYGYTF	TGTGCCAGCAGCTTAGTCGGGACGGGACTTTATGGCTACACCTTC
TRBD2	TRBV9	-	TRBJ2-3	CASSPWGGQVADTQYF	TGTGCCAGCAGCCCTTGGGGAGGGCAGGTGGCAGATACGCAGTATTTT
-	TRBV6-1	-	TRBJ1-3	CASSEGLRLTSGNTIYF	TGTGCCAGCAGTGAAGGGCTTCGCTTAACCTCTGGAAACACCATATATTTT
-	TRBV27	-	TRBJ1-4	CASSLSRFEGLFF	TGTGCCAGCAGTTTATCAAGGTTCGAGGGACTGTTTTTT
-	TRBV6-1	-	TRBJ1-2	CASRTLRANGYGYTF	TGTGCCAGCAGGACCCTTCGAGCCAATGGTTATGGCTACACCTTC
-	TRBV2	-	TRBJ2-3	CASSEGTASTDTQYF	TGTGCCAGCAGTGAAGGGACCGCCAGCACAGATACGCAGTATTTT
-	TRBV28	-	TRBJ1-5	CASSSALNQPQHF	TGTGCCAGCAGTTCCGCTTTGAATCAGCCCCAGCATTTT
-	TRBV19	once	TRBJ1-4	CASTDEQTYGEKLFF	TGTGCCAGTACTGACGAACAAACGTATGGCGAAAAACTGTTTTTT
TRBD2	TRBV5-1	-	TRBJ2-1	CASTSGGPNNEQFF	TGCGCCAGCACGTCGGGAGGGCCAAACAATGAGCAGTTCTTC
-	TRBV9	-	TRBJ1-4	CASSVGLATNEKLFF	TGTGCCAGCAGCGTAGGTCTTGCAACTAATGAAAAACTGTTTTTT
-	TRBV25-1	-	TRBJ2-2	CASSEYNSLDTGELFF	TGTGCCAGCAGTGAATATAATAGTTTAGACACCGGGGAGCTGTTTTTT
-	TRBV6-1	-	TRBJ1-1	CASSGTANTEAFF	TGTGCCAGCAGTGGGACAGCGAACACTGAAGCTTTCTTT
-	TRBV27	-	TRBJ1-1	CASSLGANTEAFF	TGTGCCAGCAGTTTAGGGGCGAACACTGAAGCTTTCTTT
-	TRBV21-1	-	TRBJ2-1	CASSLPGHPGDNEQFF	TGTGCCAGCAGTTTACCGGGACACCCGGGCGACAATGAGCAGTTCTTC
TRBD1	TRBV25-1	-	TRBJ1-1	CASWDRIGSEAFF	TGTGCCAGCTGGGACAGGATCGGATCTGAAGCTTTCTTT
TRBD2	TRBV5-1	-	TRBJ2-1	CASNVGYSGRIYNEQFF	TGCGCCAGCAACGTGGGGTATAGCGGGAGGATCTACAATGAGCAGTTCTTC
-	TRBV28	-	TRBJ1-2	CASSLRGVQGGYTF	TGTGCCAGCAGTTTGAGGGGAGTCCAGGGTGGCTACACCTTC
TRBD1	TRBV30	-	TRBJ1-3	CAWSRRDSYFSGNTIYF	TGTGCCTGGAGCCGACGGGACAGCTACTTTTCTGGAAACACCATATATTTT
-	TRBV5-4	-	TRBJ2-3	CASSPAGGTGTDTQYF	TGTGCCAGCAGCCCCGCGGGCGGGACGGGGACAGATACGCAGTATTTT
-	TRBV29-1	-	TRBJ2-7	CSVSSLTHYEQYF	TGCAGCGTGAGCAGCCTGACGCACTACGAGCAGTACTTC
-	TRBV7-2	-	TRBJ2-5	CASSLTIEETQYF	TGTGCCAGCAGCCTCACAATCGAAGAGACCCAGTACTTC
TRBD1	TRBV2	-	TRBJ1-1	CASNETPGTGGTEAFF	TGTGCCAGCAATGAAACCCCCGGGACAGGCGGCACTGAAGCTTTCTTT
-	TRBV19	-	TRBJ2-2	CASSIGVFRTGELFF	TGTGCCAGTAGTATCGGGGTGTTTCGGACCGGGGAGCTGTTTTTT
-	TRBV6-6	-	TRBJ2-5	CASSYGPGLETQYF	TGTGCCAGCAGTTACGGTCCAGGGTTAGAGACCCAGTACTTC
-	TRBV5-1	-	TRBJ2-3	CASSLEAFSTDTQYF	TGCGCCAGCAGCTTGGAGGCCTTTAGCACAGATACGCAGTATTTT
-	TRBV7-9	-	TRBJ2-5	CASSSTRRTRQETQYF	TGTGCCAGCAGCTCGACCCGACGGACCCGCCAAGAGACCCAGTACTTC
-	TRBV5-6	-	TRBJ2-1	CASSLPQRDEQFF	TGTGCCAGCAGCCTCCCCCAGCGGGATGAGCAGTTCTTC